Shown below are 14 T cell receptor beta chains from a single sample sequenced in a study of identical twins. TCRdb analysed the 5' RACE reads with MiXCR anew, one entry per CDR3 protein. The sample has some 230,000 distinct CDR3 sequences; 6.5% to 8% are singletons. Another study also made use of these data, one on T cells expressing NK-cell markers.

Material: CD8+ T cells sorted from blood. The receptor set was obtained from a woman aged 18-30 years in good health.

The chain links TRBV3-1 to TRBJ2-5; D is unresolved. The germline CDR1 and CDR2 sequences are LGHDT and YNNKEL (reference sequence). The V and J ends lost 6 bases and 5 bases respectively, with 13 bases between them. The CDR3 totals 13 residues. The CDR3 here is CASREMLAETQYF. The DNA for the CDR3 is TGTGCCAGCAGGGAGATGTTGGCGGAGACCCAGTACTTC.

This rearrangement joins TRBV20-1 to TRBJ1-2, with D unclear. There are 11 residues in the CDR3. In germline, CDR1 is DFQATT, CDR2 SNEGSKA (reference sequence). Trimming removed 7 bases at V and 0 bases at J, with 6 bases between. As DNA, the CDR3 is TGCAGTGTCCGTCCTAACTATGGCTACACCTTC. Its protein product is CSVRPNYGYTF.

In its sample, this clonotype was seen many times. The chain links TRBV2 to TRBJ2-3, with D possibly being TRBD1 or TRBD2 (5 bases each). This CDR3 spans 15 amino acids. Germline values: CDR1 SNHLY, CDR2 FYNNEI. Trimming took off 0 bases at V and 6 bases at J, with 13 bases between the two ends. This chain's CDR3 is CASSEALRGRDTQYF. The DNA for the CDR3 is TGTGCCAGCAGTGAAGCGCTTCGGGGCCGGGATACGCAGTATTTT.

This clonotype was detected a few times. The V gene is TRBV29-1, the J gene TRBJ2-1, with D tentatively TRBD1 or TRBD2 (5 bases each). Germline V gene sequence: CDR1 SQVTM, CDR2 ANQGSEA. The CDR3 is 12 amino acids. The germline V and J ends were trimmed by 8 bases and 10 bases, with 18 bases remaining between them. The CDR3 protein is CSNRDGAGEQFF. The CDR3 DNA follows: TGCAGCAACCGGGACGGAGCTGGGGAGCAGTTCTTC.

V and J are TRBV27 and TRBJ2-1; D is possibly TRBD2 (6 bases). Deletions cut 3 bases from V and 3 bases from J, with 12 bases between. Germline V gene sequence: CDR1 MNHEY, CDR2 SMNVEV (reference sequence). The CDR3 extends over 15 amino acids. In DNA form, the CDR3 reads TGTGCCAGCAGTTTCACGGGGGTAGGCTACAATGAGCAGTTCTTC. Translating gives CASSFTGVGYNEQFF.

This clonotype was seen many times. V and J are TRBV10-3 and TRBJ2-3; D gene uncertain. The V end lost 0 bases, the J end lost 3 bases, and 10 bases lay between the germline ends. The CDR3 loop spans 15 amino acids. CDR1 is ENHRY and CDR2 is SYGVKD in the germline V gene. In nucleotides, the CDR3 is TGTGCCATCAGTGAGTCATATAGCCTTACAGATACGCAGTATTTT. Translating gives CAISESYSLTDTQYF.

Only a few counts were recorded for this clonotype. The CDR3 DNA is TGTGCCAGCAGCCAATCGGGGGCTAGCAATCAGCCCCAGCATTTT. Protein product: CASSQSGASNQPQHF. J is TRBJ1-5 and V is TRBV16; D perhaps matches TRBD1 (6 bases). The V gene lost 0 bases and the J gene lost 0 bases, with 6 bases spanning the gap. The CDR3 is 15 amino acids. Germline CDR1 KGHSY, CDR2 FQNENV.

In its sample, this clonotype was seen a few times. This sequence joins TRBV5-6 and TRBJ1-2; TRBD1 might be the D (6 bases). V lost 1 base to trimming and J lost 8 bases, with 15 bases between them. CDR1 and CDR2 from the germline V gene are SGHDT and YYEEEE. This CDR3 spans 14 amino acids. The CDR3 nucleotides read TGTGCCAGCAGCTTGTGGGGAGCAGGGGACGGCTACACCTTC. The encoded protein is CASSLWGAGDGYTF.

At least ten counts were recorded for this clonotype. The rearrangement links TRBV29-1 to TRBJ1-1; D unclear. Between the trimmed V and J ends, which lost 2 bases and 4 bases, there was a span of 8 bases. Germline assignment: CDR1 SQVTM and CDR2 ANQGSEA. CDR3 size: 12 residues. The chain's CDR3 is CSVETGSTEAFF. In DNA form, the CDR3 reads TGCAGCGTTGAAACCGGGTCCACTGAAGCTTTCTTT.

The rearrangement links TRBV9 to TRBJ1-1; D is perhaps TRBD1 (6 bases). CDR1 and CDR2 from the germline V gene are SGDLS and YYNGEE. Trimming stripped 0 bases from V and 5 bases from J, with 11 bases between. The CDR3 runs 14 residues. In nucleotides, the CDR3 is TGTGCCAGCAGCGTAGGATTTCAGGGGACTGAAGCTTTCTTT. It encodes CASSVGFQGTEAFF.

At least ten counts were recorded for this clonotype. The chain links TRBV15 to TRBJ2-7; 11 nucleotides align to TRBD2. In germline, CDR1 is LNHNV, CDR2 YYDKDF (reference sequence). The CDR3 covers 18 residues. V was pared by 2 bases and J by 6 bases, with 15 bases of the junction left unmatched. The CDR3 DNA is TGTGCCACCAGCAGACATAGCGGGAGGGCCCTAAGTGAAATCGAGCAGTACTTC. As protein: CATSRHSGRALSEIEQYF.

The table lists this clonotype with a few counts. The chain carries TRBV6-2 or TRBV6-3 and TRBJ2-7, with a tentative D call TRBD2 (7 bases). The germline V gene encodes CDR1 MNHEY and CDR2 SVGEGT. The length of the CDR3 is 14 residues. V dropped 6 bases and J dropped 3 bases, with 15 bases sitting between them. CDR3 nucleotide sequence: TGTGCCAGCAGACTAGGGGGGGAGATCTACGAGCAGTACTTC. It encodes CASRLGGEIYEQYF.

Turning to this clonotype: Because it lacks the conserved phenylalanine or tryptophan at the end, this CDR3 is likely a read error. The chain has TRBV12-3 or TRBV12-4 and TRBJ2-5; TRBD2 is a possible D gene (5 bases). This CDR3 spans 14 amino acids. V lost 5 bases and J lost 3, with 13 bases in between. The CDR3: CASSPLDGKETQYI. CDR3 bases: TGTGCCAGCAGTCCCCTAGACGGGAAAGAGACCCAGTACATC.

There are a few counts of this clonotype. V is TRBV7-9 and J is TRBJ2-1; 8 bases are shared with TRBD2. Looked up from germline, CDR1 is SEHNR and CDR2 is FQNEAQ (reference sequence). V lost 5 bases, J lost 6 bases, and 9 bases stayed unmatched. This CDR3 is built from 15 residues. CDR3 protein: CASSPRGGPGNEQFF. DNA of the CDR3: TGTGCCAGCAGCCCCCGGGGGGGGCCAGGCAATGAGCAGTTCTTC.